This TCR beta chain was found in a study of lymphopenia after photon versus proton radiotherapy. Some clones are missing from TCRdb's copy, which holds only in-frame ones; the method was immunoSEQ multiplex PCR. The table shows approximately 24,000 clones, with about four fifths occurring only once. Study-wide results and caveats: Oligoclonal CD8+ Temra expansion after nadir drove photon patients' diversity drop. In patients who died, overall survival fell as post-nadir TCR diversity dropped more.

This CDR3 is 13 amino acids long. Germline V gives CDR1 SGHNT, CDR2 YYREEE (reference sequence). Trimming removed 1 base from V and 7 bases from J, with 11 bases in between. About this clone itself: Its specificity is unknown.

The sequenced sample was peripheral blood, obtained from a patient treated with photon-based radiotherapy. The source of this sequence is a man aged 35 to 55 with gastric cancer. This chain connects TRBV5-4 to TRBJ1-2; TRBD1 might be the D (5 bases). The chain's CDR3 is CASSLTLGAGYTF. DNA of the CDR3: TGTGCCAGCAGCTTGACGCTAGGGGCTGGCTACACCTTC.